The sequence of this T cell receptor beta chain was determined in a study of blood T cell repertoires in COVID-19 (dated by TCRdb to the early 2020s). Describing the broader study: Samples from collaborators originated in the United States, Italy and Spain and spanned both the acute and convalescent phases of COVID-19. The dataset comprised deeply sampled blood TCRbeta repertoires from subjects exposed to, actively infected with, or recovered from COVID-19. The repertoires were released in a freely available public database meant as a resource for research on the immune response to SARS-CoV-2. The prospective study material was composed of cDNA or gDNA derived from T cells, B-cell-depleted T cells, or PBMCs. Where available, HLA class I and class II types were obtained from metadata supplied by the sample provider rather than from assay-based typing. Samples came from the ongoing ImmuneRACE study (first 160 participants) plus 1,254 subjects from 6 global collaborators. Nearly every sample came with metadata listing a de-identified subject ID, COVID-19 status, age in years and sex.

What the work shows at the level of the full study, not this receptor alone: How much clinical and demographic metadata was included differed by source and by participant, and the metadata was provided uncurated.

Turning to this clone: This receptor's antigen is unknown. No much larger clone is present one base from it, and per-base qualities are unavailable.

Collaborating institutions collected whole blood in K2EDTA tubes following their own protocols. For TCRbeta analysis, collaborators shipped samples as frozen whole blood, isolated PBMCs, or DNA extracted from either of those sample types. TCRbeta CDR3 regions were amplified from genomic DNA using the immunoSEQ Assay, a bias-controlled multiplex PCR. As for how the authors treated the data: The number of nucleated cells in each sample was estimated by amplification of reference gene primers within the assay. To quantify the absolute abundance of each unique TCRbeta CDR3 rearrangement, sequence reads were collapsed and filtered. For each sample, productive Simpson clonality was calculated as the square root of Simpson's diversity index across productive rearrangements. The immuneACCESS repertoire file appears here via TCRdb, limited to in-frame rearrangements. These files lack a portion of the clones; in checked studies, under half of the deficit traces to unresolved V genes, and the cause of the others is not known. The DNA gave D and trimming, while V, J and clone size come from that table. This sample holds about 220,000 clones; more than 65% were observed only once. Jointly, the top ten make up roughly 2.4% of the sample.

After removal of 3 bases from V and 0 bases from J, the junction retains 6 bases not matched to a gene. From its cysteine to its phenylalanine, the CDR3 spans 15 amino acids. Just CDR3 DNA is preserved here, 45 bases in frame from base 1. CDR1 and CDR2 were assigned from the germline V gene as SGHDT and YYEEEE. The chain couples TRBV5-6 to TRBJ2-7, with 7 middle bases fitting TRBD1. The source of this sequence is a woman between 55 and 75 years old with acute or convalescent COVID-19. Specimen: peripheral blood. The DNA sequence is TGTGCCAGCAGCTCACAGGGGAAAGTCTCCTACGAGCAGTACTTC. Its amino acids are CASSSQGKVSYEQYF.